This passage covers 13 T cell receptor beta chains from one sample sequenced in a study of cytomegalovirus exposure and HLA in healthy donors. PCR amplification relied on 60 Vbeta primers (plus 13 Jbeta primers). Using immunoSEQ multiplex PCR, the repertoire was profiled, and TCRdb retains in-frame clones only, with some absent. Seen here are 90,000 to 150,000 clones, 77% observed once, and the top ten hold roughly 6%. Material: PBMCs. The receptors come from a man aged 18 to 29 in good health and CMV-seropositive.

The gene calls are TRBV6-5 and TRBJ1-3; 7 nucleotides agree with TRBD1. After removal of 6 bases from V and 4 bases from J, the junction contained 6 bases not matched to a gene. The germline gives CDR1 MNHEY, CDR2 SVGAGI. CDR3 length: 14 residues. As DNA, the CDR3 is TGTGCCAGCAGACCCCCAGGGGGAGGAAACACCATATATTTT. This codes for CASRPPGGGNTIYF.

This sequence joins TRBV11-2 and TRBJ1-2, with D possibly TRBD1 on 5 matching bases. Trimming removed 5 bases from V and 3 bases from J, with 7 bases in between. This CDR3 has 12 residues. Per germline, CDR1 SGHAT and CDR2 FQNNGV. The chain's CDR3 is CASSQGHYGYTF. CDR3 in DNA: TGTGCCAGCAGCCAGGGCCACTATGGCTACACCTTC.

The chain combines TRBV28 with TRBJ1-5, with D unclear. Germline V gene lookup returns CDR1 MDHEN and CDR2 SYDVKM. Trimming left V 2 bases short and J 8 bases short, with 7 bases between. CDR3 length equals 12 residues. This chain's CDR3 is CASSLEGEPQHF. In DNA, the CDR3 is TGTGCCAGCAGTTTAGAGGGTGAGCCCCAGCATTTT.

CDR3 in DNA: TGTGCCAGTAGATCGCCCTATGAAGAGACCCAGTACTTC. Residues: CASRSPYEETQYF. This sequence joins TRBV19 and TRBJ2-5; D is unresolved. Germline V gene sequence: CDR1 LNHDA, CDR2 SQIVND (reference sequence). The CDR3 has 13 amino acids. The V and J ends lost 6 bases and 3 bases respectively, with 11 bases between them.

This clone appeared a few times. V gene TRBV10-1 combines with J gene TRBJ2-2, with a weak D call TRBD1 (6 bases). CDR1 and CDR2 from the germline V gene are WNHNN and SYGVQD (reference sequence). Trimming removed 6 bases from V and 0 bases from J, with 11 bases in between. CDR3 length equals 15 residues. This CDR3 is CASRHDRTNTGELFF. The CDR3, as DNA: TGCGCCAGCAGACACGACAGGACGAACACCGGGGAGCTGTTTTTT.

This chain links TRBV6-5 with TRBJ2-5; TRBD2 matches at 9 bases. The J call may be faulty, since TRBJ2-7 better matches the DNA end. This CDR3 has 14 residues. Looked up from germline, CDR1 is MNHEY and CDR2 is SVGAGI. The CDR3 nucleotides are TGTGCCAGCAGGCGGACTAGCGACATCTACGAGCAGTACTTC. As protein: CASRRTSDIYEQYF.

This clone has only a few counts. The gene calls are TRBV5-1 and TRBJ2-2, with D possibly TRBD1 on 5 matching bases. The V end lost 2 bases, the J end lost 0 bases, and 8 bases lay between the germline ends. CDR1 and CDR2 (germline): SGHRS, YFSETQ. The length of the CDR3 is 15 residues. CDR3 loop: CASSFRTPNTGELFF. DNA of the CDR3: TGCGCCAGCAGCTTCCGGACACCGAACACCGGGGAGCTGTTTTTT.

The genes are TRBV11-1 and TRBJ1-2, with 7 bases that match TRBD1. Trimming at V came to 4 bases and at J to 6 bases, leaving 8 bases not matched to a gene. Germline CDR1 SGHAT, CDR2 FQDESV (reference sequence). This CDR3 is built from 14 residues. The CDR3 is CASSSRDRDNGYTF. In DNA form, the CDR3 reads TGTGCCAGCAGCTCCCGGGACAGAGATAATGGCTACACCTTC.

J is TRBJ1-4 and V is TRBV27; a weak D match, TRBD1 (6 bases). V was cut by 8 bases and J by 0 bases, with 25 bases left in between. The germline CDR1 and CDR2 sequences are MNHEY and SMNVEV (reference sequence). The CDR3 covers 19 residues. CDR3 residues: CASRPSREGGAATNEKLFF. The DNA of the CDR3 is TGTGCCAGCCGCCCCTCGCGGGAGGGGGGGGCTGCAACTAATGAAAAACTGTTTTTT.

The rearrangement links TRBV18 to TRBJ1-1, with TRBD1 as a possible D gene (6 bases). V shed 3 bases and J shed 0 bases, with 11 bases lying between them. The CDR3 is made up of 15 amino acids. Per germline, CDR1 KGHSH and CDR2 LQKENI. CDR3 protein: CASSPSTGMNTEAFF. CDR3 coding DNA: TGTGCCAGCTCACCCTCGACAGGAATGAACACTGAAGCTTTCTTT.

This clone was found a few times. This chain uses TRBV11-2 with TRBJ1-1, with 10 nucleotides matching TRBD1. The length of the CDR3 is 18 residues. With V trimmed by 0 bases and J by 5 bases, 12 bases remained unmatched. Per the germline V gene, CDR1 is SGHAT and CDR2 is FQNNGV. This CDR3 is CASSLERDRGSLGTEAFF. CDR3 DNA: TGTGCCAGCAGCTTAGAGCGGGACAGGGGATCTTTGGGAACTGAAGCTTTCTTT.

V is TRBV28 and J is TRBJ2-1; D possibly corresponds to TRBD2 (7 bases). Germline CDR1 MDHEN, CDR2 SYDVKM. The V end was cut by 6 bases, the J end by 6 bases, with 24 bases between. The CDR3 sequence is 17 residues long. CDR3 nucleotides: TGTGCCAGCAGCCAAAACCACAGGGAAGCGGGGTCCAATGAGCAGTTCTTC. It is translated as CASSQNHREAGSNEQFF.

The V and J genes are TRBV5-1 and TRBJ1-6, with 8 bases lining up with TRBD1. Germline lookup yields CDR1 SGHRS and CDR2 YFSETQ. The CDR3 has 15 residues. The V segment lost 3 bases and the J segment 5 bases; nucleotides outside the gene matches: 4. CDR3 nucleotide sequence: TGCGCCAGCAGCTCGACAGGGGATAATAATTCACCCCTCCACTTT. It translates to CASSSTGDNNSPLHF.